The sequence of this TCR beta chain was determined in a study of technical replicates of blood from a few donors. Sequenced by immunoSEQ multiplex PCR; TCRdb stores in-frame clones only, minus some. The profile covers 65,000 to 95,000 clones, with approximately 93% appearing a single time and 0.25% taken by the ten largest. This CDR3 comprises 18 residues. Trimming cost V 1 base and J 6 bases; bases outside gene matches: 9. Germline values: CDR1 LGHNA, CDR2 YNFKEQ. The V call is TRBV4-2, the J call TRBJ2-2; 12 positions match TRBD2. Material for sequencing was T cells isolated from PBMCs. The source of this sequence is a human donor in good health. CDR3 sequence (DNA): TGTGCCAGCAGCCAAGGGGGGACTAGCGGGTGGAAGGCCGGGGAGCTGTTTTTT. This sequence encodes CASSQGGTSGWKAGELFF.